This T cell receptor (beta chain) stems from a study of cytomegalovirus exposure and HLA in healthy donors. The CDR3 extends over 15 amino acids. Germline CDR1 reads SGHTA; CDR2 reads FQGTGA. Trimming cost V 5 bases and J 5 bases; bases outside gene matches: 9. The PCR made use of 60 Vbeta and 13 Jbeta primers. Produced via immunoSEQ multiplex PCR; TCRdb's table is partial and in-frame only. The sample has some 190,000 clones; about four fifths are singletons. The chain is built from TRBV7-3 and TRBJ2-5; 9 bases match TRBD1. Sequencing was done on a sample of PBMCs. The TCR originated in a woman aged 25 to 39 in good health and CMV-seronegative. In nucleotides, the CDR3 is TGTGCCAGCAGCCCCGGGACAGGGCTTTTGGAGACCCAGTACTTC. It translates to CASSPGTGLLETQYF.